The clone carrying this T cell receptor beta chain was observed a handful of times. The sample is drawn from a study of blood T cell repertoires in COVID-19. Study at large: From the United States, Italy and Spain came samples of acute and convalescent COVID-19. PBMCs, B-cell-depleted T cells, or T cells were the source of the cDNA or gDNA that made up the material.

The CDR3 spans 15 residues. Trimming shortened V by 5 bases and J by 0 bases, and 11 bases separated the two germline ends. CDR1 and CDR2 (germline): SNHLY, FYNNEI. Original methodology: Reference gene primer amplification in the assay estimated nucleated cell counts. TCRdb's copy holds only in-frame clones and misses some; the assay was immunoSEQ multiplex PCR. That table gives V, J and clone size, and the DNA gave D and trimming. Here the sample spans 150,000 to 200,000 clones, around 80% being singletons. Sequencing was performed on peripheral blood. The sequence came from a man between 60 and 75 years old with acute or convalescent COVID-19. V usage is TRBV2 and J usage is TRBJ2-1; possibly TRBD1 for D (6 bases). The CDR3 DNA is TGTGCCAGCAGTCTCCGGGACATCTCCTACAATGAGCAGTTCTTC. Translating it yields CASSLRDISYNEQFF.